This T cell receptor (beta chain) was sequenced during a study of graft-versus-host responses after intestinal transplantation. Assay: immunoSEQ multiplex PCR; the TCRdb copy retains only in-frame clones and omits some. This table has 100,000 to 130,000 clones, about 87% appearing once. Turning to this clone: The antigen is undetermined.

Trimming cost V 7 bases and J 2 bases, with 19 bases left between them. Germline V gives CDR1 MGHRA, CDR2 YSYEKL. The CDR3 has 16 residues. This specimen consisted of unstimulated CD4+ T cells sorted from spleen or lymph node cells, obtained before transplant. This sequence originates from a human donor who was the organ donor for an intestinal transplant. The chain carries TRBV4-1 and TRBJ2-3; D possibly corresponds to TRBD2 (7 bases). Here the CDR3 reads CASNRGGVRDTDTQYF. The CDR3 nucleotides read TGCGCCAGCAACCGAGGGGGGGTACGGGACACAGATACGCAGTATTTT.